The TCR beta chain under discussion was sequenced for a study of cytomegalovirus exposure and HLA in healthy donors. Amplification used 60 Vbeta primers and 13 Jbeta primers. The data were produced by immunoSEQ multiplex PCR, yet TCRdb's version contains in-frame clones alone and is incomplete. The table includes some 190,000 clones, around 80% detected once. The CDR3 sequence is 17 residues long. The V end was cut by 1 base, the J end by 0 bases, with 15 bases between. Germline assignment: CDR1 SGHRS and CDR2 YFSETQ. The study, taken as a whole, reports: Researchers counted some 150 TCR beta chains as cytomegalovirus-associated.

Note on this clone: Its antigen remains unidentified.

The TCR was taken from a young man in good health and CMV-seronegative. The V gene is TRBV5-1, the J gene TRBJ2-3, with D perhaps matching TRBD2 (7 bases). Sequenced sample: PBMCs. CDR3 loop: CASSLFRAGASTDTQYF. The DNA of the CDR3 is TGCGCCAGCAGCTTGTTCAGGGCGGGGGCAAGCACAGATACGCAGTATTTT.